This T cell receptor beta chain was recovered during a study of vaccination effects on CD4 cells after COVID-19. The study's findings and limits: In the study, convalescent patients were few, and early post-infection timepoints were absent.

Only in-frame clones appear in the TCRdb table, and some are missing; sequencing was by immunoSEQ multiplex PCR. The profile shows approximately 23,000 clones, 60% to 70% of them singletons. As for this clone: What it binds is not known.

With the ViraFEST assay, the study expanded antigen-specific CD4+ T cells using viral peptide pools, then sequenced them. The culture ran for approximately 10 days, and then CD4+ T cells were isolated. Prior SARS-CoV-2 infection was absent in the vaccine recipients, as shown by negative nucleocapsid antibodies. Germline V gives CDR1 LNHDA, CDR2 SQIVND (reference sequence). This CDR3 spans 14 amino acids. V dropped 5 bases and J dropped 2 bases, with 10 bases sitting between them. The source is a human donor who received a COVID-19 vaccine. The chain has TRBV19 and TRBJ1-3; D is unclear. This sample comprised CD4+ T cells from PBMCs cultured with HCoV-NL63 spike peptides, obtained before COVID-19 vaccination. This CDR3 reads CASSGRSPGNTIYF. The CDR3 DNA reads TGTGCCAGTAGTGGTCGGTCCCCTGGAAACACCATATATTTT.